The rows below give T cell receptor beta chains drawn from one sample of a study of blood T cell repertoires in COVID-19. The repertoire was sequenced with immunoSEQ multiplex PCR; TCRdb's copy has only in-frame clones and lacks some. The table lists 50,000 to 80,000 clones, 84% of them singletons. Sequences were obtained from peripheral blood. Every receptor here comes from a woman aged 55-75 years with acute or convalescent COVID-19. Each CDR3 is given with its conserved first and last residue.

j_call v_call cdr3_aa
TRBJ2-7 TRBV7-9 CASSPRLGSLADEQYF
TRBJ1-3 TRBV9 CASSPTRGFGNTIYF
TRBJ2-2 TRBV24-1 CATSAAGSGTGELFF
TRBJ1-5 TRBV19 CASSMGGSYSNQPQHF
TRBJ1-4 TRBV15 CATSTTGVNEKLFF
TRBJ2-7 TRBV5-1 CASSRKQQGGNEQYF
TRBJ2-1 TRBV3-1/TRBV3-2 CASSLWTGVYNEQFF
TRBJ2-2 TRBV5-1 CASSLQGGTTGELFF
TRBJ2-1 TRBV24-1 CATSEQVETEQFF
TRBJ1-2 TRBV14 CASRGQGGGYTF
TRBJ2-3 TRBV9 CASSVPAGTQYF
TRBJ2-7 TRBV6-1 CASSEWGLSYEQYF
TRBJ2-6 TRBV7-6 CASRIDSSGANVLTF
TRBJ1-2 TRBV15 CATSGVGAGYTF
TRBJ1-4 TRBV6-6 CASSPKEAEKLFF
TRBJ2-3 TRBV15 CATSREGPGSPDTQYF
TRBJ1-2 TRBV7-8 CASSLGPRDYGYTF
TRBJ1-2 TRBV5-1 CASSLGDRATYGYTF
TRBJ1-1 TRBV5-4 CAINPGQEAFF
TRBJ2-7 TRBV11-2 CASSLDLEGYEQYF
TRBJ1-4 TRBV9 CASSTTGVNEKLFF
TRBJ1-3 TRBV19 CASTEDRGAGNTIYF
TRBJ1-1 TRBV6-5 CASSQYGTEAFF
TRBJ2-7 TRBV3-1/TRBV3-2 CASSRRDSTYEQYF
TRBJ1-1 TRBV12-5 CASGSRTGGEAFF
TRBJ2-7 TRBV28 CASTFYRGPYEQYF
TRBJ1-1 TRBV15 CATGGTGPEAFF
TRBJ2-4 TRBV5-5 CASSVAGPKNIQYF
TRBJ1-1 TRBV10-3 CAISGMTGVGTEAFF
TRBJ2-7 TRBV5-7 CASSLGMTGSSYEQYF
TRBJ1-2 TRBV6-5 CASQPGGGYGYTF
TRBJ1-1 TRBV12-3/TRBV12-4 CASSSLRGAEAFF
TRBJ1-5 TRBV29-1 CSVVLENNQPQHF
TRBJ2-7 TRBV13 CASSQGQGRYEQYF
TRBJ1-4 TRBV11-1 CASGLARDRGNEKLFF
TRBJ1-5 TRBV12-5 CASGLGQSGNQPQHF
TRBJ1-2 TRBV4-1 CASSQDAGAPYGYTF
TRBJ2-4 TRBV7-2 CASSLGLASVQYF
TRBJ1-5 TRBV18 CASSQGNQPQHF
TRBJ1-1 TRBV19 CASKTKRNTEAFF
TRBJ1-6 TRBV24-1 CAPLHGVRGSPLHF
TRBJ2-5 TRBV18 CASSRDRGRETQYF